One sample yielded the 29 T cell receptor beta chains listed below, sequenced in a study of OX40 agonist ivuxolimab in advanced cancers. Produced via immunoSEQ multiplex PCR; TCRdb's table is partial and in-frame only. The table includes about 68,000 clones, approximately 87% detected once. Source: CD4+ or CD8+ T cells sorted from blood, taken in a trial of the OX40 agonist ivuxolimab. The receptors stem from an adult with an advanced solid tumor such as melanoma, head and neck, liver or kidney cancer.

The chain joins TRBV6-5 to TRBJ1-4, with D unresolved. This CDR3 is built from 13 residues. Trimming stripped 3 bases from V and 8 bases from J, with 10 bases between. Germline V gene data show CDR1 as MNHEY and CDR2 as SVGAGI. The CDR3 here is CASSYRWSEKLFF. As DNA, the CDR3 is TGTGCCAGCAGTTATCGGTGGAGCGAAAAACTGTTTTTT.

This chain links TRBV4-2 with TRBJ2-1; D gene unclear. Looked up from germline, CDR1 is LGHNA and CDR2 is YNFKEQ. CDR3 length: 15 residues. Trimming left V 0 bases short and J 4 bases short, with 10 bases between. The CDR3 loop reads CASSQEGLKYNEQFF. The DNA of the CDR3 is TGTGCCAGCAGCCAAGAGGGTCTGAAATACAATGAGCAGTTCTTC.

The chain has TRBV6-5 and TRBJ2-7, with D maybe TRBD2 (6 bases). The germline V and J ends were trimmed by 8 bases and 3 bases, with 14 bases remaining between them. CDR3 length: 13 residues. Germline CDR1 reads MNHEY; CDR2 reads SVGAGI. The CDR3 spells CASHGGQGYEQYF. CDR3 DNA: TGTGCCAGCCACGGAGGGCAGGGCTACGAGCAGTACTTC.

The V call is TRBV27, the J call TRBJ1-4; unclear D gene. Germline loops: CDR1 MNHEY, CDR2 SMNVEV (reference sequence). This CDR3 has 14 amino acids. V was cut by 5 bases and J by 8 bases, with 15 bases left in between. The CDR3 loop is CASSPAQSREKLFF. CDR3 DNA sequence: TGTGCCAGCAGTCCGGCACAGAGTAGGGAAAAACTGTTTTTT.

The genes are TRBV5-1 and TRBJ2-7, with D perhaps TRBD2 (6 bases). The CDR3 covers 15 residues. Germline V CDR1 and CDR2: SGHRS, YFSETQ. V lost 4 bases and J lost 0, with 14 bases in between. For the CDR3, the DNA is TGCGCCAGCAGCGCAACGGGACTTCGCTCCTACGAGCAGTACTTC. As protein: CASSATGLRSYEQYF. The full variable domain, its missing parts supplied by reference TRBV5-1 and TRBJ2-7, is KAGVTQTPRYLIKTRGQQVTLSCSPISGHRSVSWYQQTPGQGLQFLFEYFSETQRNKGNFPGRFSGRQFSNSRSEMNVSTLELGDSALYLCASSATGLRSYEQYFGPGTRLTVT.

The rearrangement links TRBV7-3 to TRBJ1-1; no clear D. Germline CDR1 and CDR2: SGHTA and FQGTGA. The CDR3 has 24 amino acids. The germline V and J ends were trimmed by 0 bases and 1 base, with 36 bases remaining between them. For the CDR3, the DNA is TGTGCCAGCAGCTTAACGGCTTGGAAGGGAACCCCTCCGACACCGAACCGGGGGAACACTGAAGCTTTCTTT. It is translated as CASSLTAWKGTPPTPNRGNTEAFF.

The rearrangement links TRBV7-2 to TRBJ1-3, with a weak D call TRBD1 (5 bases). Per germline, CDR1 SGHTA and CDR2 FQGNSA. The length of the CDR3 is 15 residues. The V gene lost 1 base and the J gene lost 2 bases, with 9 bases spanning the gap. CDR3 nucleotides: TGTGCCAGCAGCTTAGTAGGGGCACCTGGAAACACCATATATTTT. Amino acids: CASSLVGAPGNTIYF. Full variable domain (remainder filled in from reference TRBV7-2 and TRBJ1-3): GAGVSQSPSNKVTEKGKDVELRCDPISGHTALYWYRQSLGQGLEFLIYFQGNSAPDKSGLPSDRFSAERTGGSVSTLTIQRTQQEDSAVYLCASSLVGAPGNTIYFGEGSWLTVV.

As to this clone: This sample includes further DNA sequences coding for the same CDR3. This rearrangement joins TRBV7-2 to TRBJ2-5; 9 nucleotides agree with TRBD2. The ends lost 5 bases at V and 5 bases at J; junction bases unmatched: 3. Germline lookup yields CDR1 SGHTA and CDR2 FQGNSA. CDR3 size: 13 residues. The DNA for the CDR3 is TGTGCCAGCAGCAGGCTAGCGGGGGAGACCCAGTACTTC. Protein product: CASSRLAGETQYF.

Details on this clone: Mismatch with germline at one junction end may stem from a read error. The chain uses TRBV5-4 and TRBJ1-5; the D is unclear. The CDR3 has 17 amino acids. The germline V gene has CDR1 SGHNT and CDR2 YYREEE (reference sequence). CDR3 bases: TGCGCCAGCAGCCAAGCTTACGTTACCCATGACAATCAGCCCCAGCATTTT. Residues: CASSQAYVTHDNQPQHF. The entire variable domain, with the rest obtained from reference TRBV5-4 and TRBJ1-5, is as follows: ETGVTQSPTHLIKTRGQQVTLRCSSQSGHNTVSWYQQALGQGPQFIFQYYREEENGRGNFPPRFSGLQFPNYSSELNVNALELDDSALYLCASSQAYVTHDNQPQHFGDGTRLSIL.

The CDR3: CASSLVGQGALEQFF. Written as DNA, the CDR3 is TGTGCCAGCAGCTTAGTGGGGCAGGGGGCGTTAGAGCAGTTCTTC. The chain employs TRBV7-2 and TRBJ2-1; 8 nucleotides match TRBD1. J was trimmed by 10 bases and V by 1 base; bases with no gene match: 9. Germline V gene sequence: CDR1 SGHTA, CDR2 FQGNSA. The CDR3 is made up of 15 amino acids.

The table lists this clone with a few counts. The rearrangement uses TRBV7-2 and TRBJ1-2; TRBD1 matches at 10 bases. CDR3 length: 15 amino acids. V trimming: 4 bases; J trimming: 4 bases; junction bases outside the gene matches: 6. The germline gives CDR1 SGHTA, CDR2 FQGNSA. The CDR3 DNA is TGTGCCAGCAGCTCCGGGGGACAGGGGTCCTATGGCTACACCTTC. Amino acids: CASSSGGQGSYGYTF.

This chain uses TRBV29-1 with TRBJ2-5, with D tentatively TRBD1 (6 bases). V shed 7 bases and J shed 4 bases, with 16 bases lying between them. Germline values: CDR1 SQVTM, CDR2 ANQGSEA. This CDR3 has 13 residues. CDR3 coding DNA: TGCAGCGCCACTACAGGGCCGCCAGAGACCCAGTACTTC. Its protein is CSATTGPPETQYF.

The CDR3 here is CASRGSRLAQYF. The CDR3 DNA follows: TGTGCCAGTAGGGGCAGCCGTTTGGCCCAGTACTTC. The rearrangement joins TRBV19 to TRBJ2-5, with D hard to call. Germline-derived CDR1 and CDR2 are LNHDA and SQIVND (reference sequence). CDR3 length: 12 amino acids. V gave up 6 bases and J gave up 9 bases, with 14 bases separating them.

The V call is TRBV6-5, the J call TRBJ1-1; TRBD1 aligns across 8 bases. The V and J ends lost 0 bases and 5 bases, in that order; junction bases with no gene match: 5. The V gene's germline CDR1 is MNHEY and CDR2 SVGAGI. The CDR3 contains 15 residues. CDR3 sequence: CASSYSTGVGTEAFF. CDR3 in DNA: TGTGCCAGCAGTTACTCGACAGGGGTAGGGACTGAAGCTTTCTTT.

This clone was counted once. It is likely a read error, because the conserved phenylalanine at the end of the CDR3 is missing. No DNA is shown, since the ends of the CDR3 on it are uncertain; the CDR3 is the one TCRdb lists. V is TRBV6-5 and J is TRBJ2-7; the table's D call, TRBD1, has no DNA check behind it. The CDR3 adds up to 12 amino acids, both ends counted. The V gene's germline CDR1 is MNHEY and CDR2 SVGAGI. The CDR3 sequence: CASSEAQRDRVL.

The chain uses TRBV7-3 and TRBJ2-1, with 11 bases matching TRBD2. The CDR3 runs to 16 residues. J was trimmed by 5 bases and V by 5 bases; bases with no gene match: 8. CDR1 SGHTA and CDR2 FQGTGA come from the germline V gene. The CDR3 sequence: CASSRGGTSGNNEQFF. DNA for the CDR3: TGTGCCAGCAGCCGCGGGGGGACTAGCGGTAACAATGAGCAGTTCTTC.

The chain uses TRBV19 and TRBJ1-3; 8 bases are shared with TRBD1. V lost 6 bases to trimming and J lost 0 bases; unmatched junction nucleotides: 7. Germline V gene sequence: CDR1 LNHDA, CDR2 SQIVND (reference sequence). This CDR3 spans 16 amino acids. The CDR3 reads CASSLTGAISGNTIYF. The CDR3 DNA sequence: TGTGCCAGTAGCCTGACAGGGGCAATCTCTGGAAACACCATATATTTT.

The CDR3 DNA is TGCGCCAGCAGCTTGGTCGGGACAGAGCAAGAGACCCAGTACTTC. Residues: CASSLVGTEQETQYF. The chain links TRBV5-1 to TRBJ2-5; 7 nucleotides align to TRBD1. The V gene end was trimmed by 0 bases and the J gene end by 2 bases; junction bases not matched to a gene: 4. The CDR3 runs to 15 residues. Germline V CDR1 and CDR2: SGHRS, YFSETQ. Drawing the rest from reference TRBV5-1 and TRBJ2-5, the complete variable domain is KAGVTQTPRYLIKTRGQQVTLSCSPISGHRSVSWYQQTPGQGLQFLFEYFSETQRNKGNFPGRFSGRQFSNSRSEMNVSTLELGDSALYLCASSLVGTEQETQYFGPGTRLLVL.

The J gene is TRBJ1-2, the V gene TRBV5-1, with D possibly TRBD1 on 6 matching bases. CDR3 length equals 15 residues. Germline-derived CDR1 and CDR2 are SGHRS and YFSETQ. The V end was cut by 4 bases, the J end by 2 bases, with 15 bases between. CDR3 bases: TGCGCCAGCAGCGGATCACAGGGAGGCAACTATGGCTACACCTTC. This translates into CASSGSQGGNYGYTF.

This clone was picked up a small number of times. V and J are TRBV13 and TRBJ2-5, with 10 bases lining up with TRBD2. This CDR3 region has 17 residues. Germline lookup yields CDR1 PRHDT and CDR2 FYEKMQ (reference sequence). V lost 0 bases and J lost 0; bases outside the gene matches: 4. As DNA, the CDR3 is TGTGCCAGCAGCTTAGGCCTAACTAGCGGGGACCAAGAGACCCAGTACTTC. Amino acids: CASSLGLTSGDQETQYF.

This clone was seen just once. This chain joins TRBV11-2 and TRBJ1-6; no clear D. Between the trimmed V and J ends, which lost 2 bases and 7 bases, there was a span of 12 bases. The CDR3 has 15 residues. Looked up from germline, CDR1 is SGHAT and CDR2 is FQNNGV. CDR3: CASSLTGVGNSPLHF. The CDR3 region has the DNA TGTGCCAGCAGCTTAACCGGGGTGGGAAATTCACCCCTCCACTTT.

The chain couples TRBV6-6 to TRBJ2-7; 11 bases fit TRBD1. This CDR3 is built from 15 residues. CDR1 and CDR2 from the germline V gene are MNHNY and SVGAGI (reference sequence). The J segment lost 3 bases and the V segment lost 6 bases, leaving 7 bases of the junction unmatched. The CDR3 region is CASRAGTGGHYEQYF. DNA of the CDR3: TGTGCCAGCAGAGCTGGGACAGGGGGTCACTACGAGCAGTACTTC.

The chain employs TRBV6-6 and TRBJ2-5, with 7 bases identical to TRBD1. Unmatched junction bases numbered 3, after V lost 6 bases and J lost 2 bases. The CDR3 runs to 13 residues. Looked up from germline, CDR1 is MNHNY and CDR2 is SVGAGI (reference sequence). The CDR3 nucleotides are TGTGCCAGCAGGGAACAGGGGCAAGAGACCCAGTACTTC. As protein: CASREQGQETQYF.

The gene calls are TRBV5-1 and TRBJ1-1; D gene uncertain. Between the trimmed V and J ends, which lost 0 bases and 5 bases, there was a span of 11 bases. This CDR3 spans 14 amino acids. Germline values: CDR1 SGHRS, CDR2 YFSETQ. The CDR3 reads CASSLEGWGTEAFF. CDR3 nucleotide sequence: TGCGCCAGCAGCTTGGAGGGTTGGGGTACTGAAGCTTTCTTT.

DNA of the CDR3: TGTGCCAGCAGTGGGTTTTGGGGAGAGACCCAGTACTTC. Amino acids: CASSGFWGETQYF. V and J are TRBV2 and TRBJ2-5; no firm D call. Germline CDR1 SNHLY, CDR2 FYNNEI. V was shortened by 4 bases and J by 4 bases, with 10 bases between the two germline ends. This CDR3 comprises 13 residues.

The chain is built from TRBV5-1 and TRBJ1-4, with unresolved D. Germline CDR1 and CDR2: SGHRS and YFSETQ. The CDR3 extends over 14 amino acids. The V end was cut by 2 bases, the J end by 6 bases, with 11 bases between. This chain's CDR3 is CASSFGRRDEKLFF. The CDR3 DNA reads as TGCGCCAGCAGCTTCGGCAGGAGAGATGAAAAACTGTTTTTT.

The V call is TRBV19, the J call TRBJ2-1; no clear D gene. This CDR3 has 13 amino acids. Per the germline V gene, CDR1 is LNHDA and CDR2 is SQIVND (reference sequence). V was cut by 3 bases and J by 1 base, with 4 bases left in between. CDR3 DNA: TGTGCCAGTAGTATCGCGTCCTACAATGAGCAGTTCTTC. Encoded protein: CASSIASYNEQFF.

The J gene is TRBJ2-1, the V gene TRBV20-1; D might be TRBD1 (5 bases). Looked up from germline, CDR1 is DFQATT and CDR2 is SNEGSKA (reference sequence). This CDR3 contains 11 residues. Trimming removed 6 bases at V and 6 bases at J, with 9 bases between. CDR3 loop: CSAMQGNEQFF. CDR3 in DNA: TGCAGTGCCATGCAGGGCAATGAGCAGTTCTTC.

V is TRBV7-2 and J is TRBJ2-5, with D possibly being TRBD1 or TRBD2 (5 bases each). CDR3 length equals 15 residues. Per the germline V gene, CDR1 is SGHTA and CDR2 is FQGNSA. V was pared by 4 bases and J by 3 bases, with 15 bases between. DNA of the CDR3: TGTGCCAGCAGCTCAACTAGGGGACCGGAAGAGACCCAGTACTTC. It is translated as CASSSTRGPEETQYF.